The clone carrying this TCR beta chain was observed many times. The CDR3 spans 18 residues. The V gene lost 2 bases and the J gene lost 2 bases, with 16 bases spanning the gap. Germline CDR1 MNHEY, CDR2 SVGEGT. The data belong to a study of T cells in Graves' hyperthyroidism and ophthalmopathy. RNA transcripts gave rise to amplified TCR beta CDR3 regions. HTBI primers were used for first-round RT-PCR of the TCR CDR3. TCRdb called the multiplex PCR reads again in MiXCR, with one record for every CDR3 protein. The top ten clones hold 4% to 5.5% of a sample with approximately 610,000 distinct CDR3 sequences, around 15% of them seen once. Inclusion characteristics of ophthalmopathy patients comprised a Clinical Activity Score of at least 3, a NOSPECS grade of at least 4, and duration under 3 months. Orbital computed tomography, thyroid ultrasound, serum thyroxine and TRAb, and clinical symptoms together informed the diagnoses.

This chain uses TRBV6-2 or TRBV6-3 with TRBJ2-6; D is possibly TRBD1 (5 bases). Sequencing used blood. This receptor was identified in a woman aged 40 to 50 with Graves' ophthalmopathy. CDR3 sequence reads: CASSYPGQGRAGANVLTF. The CDR3 DNA sequence: TGTGCCAGCAGTTACCCAGGGCAGGGAAGGGCTGGGGCCAACGTCCTGACTTTC.